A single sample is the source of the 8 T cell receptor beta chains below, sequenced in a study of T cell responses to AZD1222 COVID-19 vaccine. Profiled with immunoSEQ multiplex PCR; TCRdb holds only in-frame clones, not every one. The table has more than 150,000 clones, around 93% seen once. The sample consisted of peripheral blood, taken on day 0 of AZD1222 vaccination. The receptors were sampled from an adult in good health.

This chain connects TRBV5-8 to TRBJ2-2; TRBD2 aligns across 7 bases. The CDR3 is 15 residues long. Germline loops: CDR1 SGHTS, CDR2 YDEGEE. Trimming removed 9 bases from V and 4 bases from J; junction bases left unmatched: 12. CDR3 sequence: CATQPRLAVTGELFF. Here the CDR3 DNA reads TGTGCCACCCAACCTCGACTAGCAGTCACCGGGGAGCTGTTTTTT.

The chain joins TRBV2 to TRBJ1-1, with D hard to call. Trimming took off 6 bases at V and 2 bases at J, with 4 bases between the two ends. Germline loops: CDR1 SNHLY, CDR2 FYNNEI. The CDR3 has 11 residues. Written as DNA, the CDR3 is TGTGCCAGCAGGGGTAACACTGAAGCTTTCTTT. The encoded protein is CASRGNTEAFF.

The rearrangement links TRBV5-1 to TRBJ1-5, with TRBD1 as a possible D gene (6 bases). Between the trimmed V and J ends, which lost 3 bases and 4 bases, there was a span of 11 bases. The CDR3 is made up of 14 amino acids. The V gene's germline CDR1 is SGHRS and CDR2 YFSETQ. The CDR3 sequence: CASSSQGGNQPQHF. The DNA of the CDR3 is TGCGCCAGCAGCTCACAGGGAGGTAATCAGCCCCAGCATTTT.

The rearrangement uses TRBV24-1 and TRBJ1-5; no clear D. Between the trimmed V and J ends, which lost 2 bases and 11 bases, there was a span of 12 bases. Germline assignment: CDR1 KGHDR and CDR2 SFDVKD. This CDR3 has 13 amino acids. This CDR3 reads CATSDSRDRSQHF. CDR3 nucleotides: TGTGCCACCAGTGATTCTCGAGATAGGTCCCAGCATTTT.

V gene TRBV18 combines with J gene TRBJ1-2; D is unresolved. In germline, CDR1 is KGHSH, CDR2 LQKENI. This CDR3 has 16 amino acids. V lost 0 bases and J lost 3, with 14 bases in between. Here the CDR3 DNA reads TGTGCCAGCTCACCACCGGTCGGCCCAGATGACTATGGCTACACCTTC. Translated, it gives CASSPPVGPDDYGYTF. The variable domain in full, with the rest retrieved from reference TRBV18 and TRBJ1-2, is NAGVMQNPRHLVRRRGQEARLRCSPMKGHSHVYWYRQLPEEGLKFMVYLQKENIIDESGMPKERFSAEFPKEGPSILRIQQVVRGDSAAYFCASSPPVGPDDYGYTFGSGTRLTVV.

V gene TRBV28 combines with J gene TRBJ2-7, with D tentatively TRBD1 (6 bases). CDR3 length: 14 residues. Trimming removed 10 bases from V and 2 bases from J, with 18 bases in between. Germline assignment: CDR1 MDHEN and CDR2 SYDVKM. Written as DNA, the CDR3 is TGTGCCACCCACGGTAGGACAGTAACCTACGAGCAGTACTTC. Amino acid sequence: CATHGRTVTYEQYF.

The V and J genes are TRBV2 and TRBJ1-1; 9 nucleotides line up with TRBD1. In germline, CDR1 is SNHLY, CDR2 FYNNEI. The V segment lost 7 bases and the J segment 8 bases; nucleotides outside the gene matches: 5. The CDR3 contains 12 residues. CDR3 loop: CASKGTGGEAFF. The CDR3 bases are TGTGCCAGCAAAGGTACAGGGGGCGAAGCTTTCTTT.

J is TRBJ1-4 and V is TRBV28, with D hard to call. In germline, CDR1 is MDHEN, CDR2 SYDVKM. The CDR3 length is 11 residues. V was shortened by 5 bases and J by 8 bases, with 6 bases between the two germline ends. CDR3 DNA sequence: TGTGCCAGCAGTGAACAGGAAAAACTGTTTTTT. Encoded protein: CASSEQEKLFF. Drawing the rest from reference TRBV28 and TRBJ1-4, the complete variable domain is DVKVTQSSRYLVKRTGEKVFLECVQDMDHENMFWYRQDPGLGLRLIYFSYDVKMKEKGDIPEGYSVSREKKERFSLILESASTNQTSMYLCASSEQEKLFFGSGTQLSVL.